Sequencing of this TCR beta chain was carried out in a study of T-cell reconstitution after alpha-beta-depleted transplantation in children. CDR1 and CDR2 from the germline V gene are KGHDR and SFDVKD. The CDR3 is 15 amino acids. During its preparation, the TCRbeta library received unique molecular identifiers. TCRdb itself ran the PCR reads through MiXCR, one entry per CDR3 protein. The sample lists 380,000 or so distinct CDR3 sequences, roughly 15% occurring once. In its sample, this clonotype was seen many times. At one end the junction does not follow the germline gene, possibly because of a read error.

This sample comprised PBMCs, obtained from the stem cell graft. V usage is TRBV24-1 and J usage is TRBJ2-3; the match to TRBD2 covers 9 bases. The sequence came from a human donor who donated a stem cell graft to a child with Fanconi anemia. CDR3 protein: CATSDPGTSKDTQYF. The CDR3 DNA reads TGTGCCACCAGTGATCCCGGGACTAGCAAAGATACGCAGTATTTT.